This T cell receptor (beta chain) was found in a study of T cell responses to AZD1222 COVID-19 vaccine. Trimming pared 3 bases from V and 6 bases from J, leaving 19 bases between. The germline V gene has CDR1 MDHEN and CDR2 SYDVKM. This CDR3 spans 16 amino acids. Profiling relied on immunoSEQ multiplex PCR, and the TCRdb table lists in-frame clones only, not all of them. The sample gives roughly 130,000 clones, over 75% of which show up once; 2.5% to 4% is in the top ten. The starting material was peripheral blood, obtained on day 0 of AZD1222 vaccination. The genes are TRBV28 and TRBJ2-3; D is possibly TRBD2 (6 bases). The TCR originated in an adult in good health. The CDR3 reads CASSFFRGTRQDTQYF. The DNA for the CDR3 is TGTGCCAGCAGTTTCTTTCGCGGGACCCGGCAGGATACGCAGTATTTT.